The sequence of this T cell receptor beta chain was determined in a study of control samples from healthy donors and cancer patients. The germline CDR1 and CDR2 sequences are MDHEN and SYDVKM. J was trimmed by 2 bases and V by 6 bases; bases with no gene match: 7. The CDR3 runs 14 residues. The assay was immunoSEQ multiplex PCR, and TCRdb's table has in-frame clones only and misses some. The sample lists tens of thousands of clones, about 90% occurring once. The clonotype was recovered from a woman aged 45-65 years in good health. The sequenced sample was blood. The chain has TRBV28 and TRBJ2-7; 7 positions agree with TRBD2. CDR3 region: CASRKRLAPYEQYF. Here the CDR3 DNA reads TGTGCCAGCAGGAAAAGACTAGCCCCCTACGAGCAGTACTTC.